This is a list of T cell receptor beta chains from one sample in a study of blood T cell repertoires in COVID-19. TCRdb's copy holds only in-frame clones and misses some; the assay was immunoSEQ multiplex PCR. The sample shows 240,000 or so clones, approximately 78% of them seen only once. Sequencing input: peripheral blood. The source is an older woman with active or convalescent COVID-19. Both conserved end residues are part of each CDR3. The D gene is left open where the match is weak. Not all rows give a size; the values are once, few, many and, for expanded clones, a class.

V: TRBV7-9; J: TRBJ1-3; D: -; size: -; CDR3: CASSLEWGGGNTIYF; DNA: TGTGCCAGCAGCTTAGAGTGGGGAGGTGGAAACACCATATATTTT
V: TRBV7-8; J: TRBJ2-1; D: -; size: -; CDR3: CASSFRGGYNEQFF; DNA: TGTGCCAGCAGCTTTAGGGGGGGTTACAATGAGCAGTTCTTC
V: TRBV13; J: TRBJ2-3; D: -; size: -; CDR3: CASSLRQATQITDTQYF; DNA: TGTGCCAGCAGCTTAAGACAGGCAACCCAAATCACAGATACGCAGTATTTT
V: TRBV11-2; J: TRBJ1-1; D: -; size: -; CDR3: CASSQGTEAFF; DNA: TGTGCCAGCAGCCAGGGCACTGAAGCTTTCTTT
V: TRBV3-1/TRBV3-2; J: TRBJ2-5; D: -; size: -; CDR3: CASRVAEETQYF; DNA: TGTGCCAGCAGGGTAGCGGAAGAGACCCAGTACTTC
V: TRBV27; J: TRBJ2-3; D: -; size: -; CDR3: CASSFWRGGGDTQYF; DNA: TGTGCCAGCAGTTTTTGGAGGGGGGGTGGGGATACGCAGTATTTT
V: TRBV5-6; J: TRBJ1-2; D: TRBD1; size: -; CDR3: CASLLGQGGWDIYGYTF; DNA: TGTGCCAGCCTTTTAGGACAGGGAGGATGGGATATCTATGGCTACACCTTC
V: TRBV11-2; J: TRBJ2-7; D: -; size: -; CDR3: CASSSGIEQYF; DNA: TGTGCCAGCAGCTCGGGTATCGAGCAGTACTTC
V: TRBV18; J: TRBJ2-3; D: -; size: -; CDR3: CASSPGTLDTDTQYF; DNA: TGTGCCAGCTCACCCGGTACGCTAGACACAGATACGCAGTATTTT
V: TRBV24-1; J: TRBJ1-4; D: -; size: -; CDR3: CATSDGRDYNEKLFF; DNA: TGTGCCACCAGTGACGGCCGAGACTATAATGAAAAACTGTTTTTT
V: TRBV5-1; J: TRBJ2-7; D: -; size: few; CDR3: CASSFWRRDEQYF; DNA: TGCGCCAGCAGCTTCTGGCGGCGGGACGAGCAGTACTTC
V: TRBV5-1; J: TRBJ1-4; D: TRBD1; size: once; CDR3: CASSLRQGNEKLFF; DNA: TGCGCCAGCAGCCTCCGACAGGGGAACGAAAAACTGTTTTTT
V: TRBV5-1; J: TRBJ2-1; D: -; size: -; CDR3: CASSLPKSGDRAYNEQFF; DNA: TGCGCCAGCAGCTTACCGAAATCCGGAGACAGAGCCTACAATGAGCAGTTCTTC
V: TRBV6-5; J: TRBJ1-1; D: TRBD1; size: -; CDR3: CASSYRLDRAAEAFF; DNA: TGTGCCAGCAGTTACCGCTTAGACAGGGCAGCTGAAGCTTTCTTT
V: TRBV9; J: TRBJ2-1; D: TRBD2; size: -; CDR3: CASSVLAGGYNEQFF; DNA: TGTGCCAGCAGCGTCCTAGCGGGGGGCTACAATGAGCAGTTCTTC
V: TRBV7-3; J: TRBJ2-2; D: -; size: -; CDR3: CASTSGGLNTGELFF; DNA: TGTGCCAGCACCTCAGGGGGGCTGAACACCGGGGAGCTGTTTTTT
V: TRBV30; J: TRBJ1-5; D: TRBD1; size: -; CDR3: CAWSRGQGGQPQHF; DNA: TGTGCCTGGAGTCGGGGACAGGGGGGTCAGCCCCAGCATTTT
V: TRBV3-1/TRBV3-2; J: TRBJ1-1; D: TRBD1; size: -; CDR3: CASSPRDRNTEAFF; DNA: TGTGCCAGCAGCCCCCGGGACAGGAACACTGAAGCTTTCTTT
V: TRBV5-1; J: TRBJ2-1; D: TRBD2; size: once; CDR3: CASSLETSGGYNEQFF; DNA: TGCGCCAGCAGCTTGGAGACTAGCGGGGGGTACAATGAGCAGTTCTTC
V: TRBV5-6; J: TRBJ1-2; D: -; size: -; CDR3: CASSLHRRHYGYTF; DNA: TGTGCCAGCAGCTTACACAGACGACACTATGGCTACACCTTC
V: TRBV10-3; J: TRBJ1-3; D: -; size: -; CDR3: CAISDLIFSGNTIYF; DNA: TGTGCCATCAGTGATTTAATATTCTCTGGAAACACCATATATTTT
V: TRBV12-2; J: TRBJ1-6; D: -; size: once; CDR3: CASRLAQGTSPLHF; DNA: TGTGCAAGTCGCCTGGCGCAGGGAACTTCACCCCTCCACTTT
V: TRBV27; J: TRBJ1-1; D: -; size: -; CDR3: CASSLYAGTNTEAFF; DNA: TGTGCCAGCAGTTTATACGCAGGAACCAACACTGAAGCTTTCTTT
V: TRBV3-1/TRBV3-2; J: TRBJ1-2; D: -; size: -; CDR3: CASSDQGNYGYTF; DNA: TGTGCCAGCAGCGACCAGGGGAACTATGGCTACACCTTC
V: TRBV18; J: TRBJ1-3; D: TRBD1; size: -; CDR3: CASSPQPVGPGQGTGNTIYF; DNA: TGTGCCAGCTCACCTCAGCCGGTGGGACCGGGACAGGGCACTGGAAACACCATATATTTT
V: TRBV10-2; J: TRBJ1-2; D: -; size: -; CDR3: CASSENTNTNYGYTF; DNA: TGCGCCAGCAGTGAGAATACAAACACTAACTATGGCTACACCTTC
V: TRBV6-2/TRBV6-3; J: TRBJ1-1; D: -; size: -; CDR3: CASSQARLEAFF; DNA: TGTGCCAGCAGCCAAGCCAGGTTAGAAGCTTTCTTT
V: TRBV25-1; J: TRBJ2-1; D: TRBD2; size: -; CDR3: CASGEAGGAYNEQFF; DNA: TGTGCCAGCGGAGAAGCGGGGGGAGCCTACAATGAGCAGTTCTTC
V: TRBV19; J: TRBJ2-2; D: -; size: few; CDR3: CASSKTFTRGELFF; DNA: TGTGCCAGTAGTAAGACTTTCACCCGCGGGGAGCTGTTTTTT
V: TRBV19; J: TRBJ2-3; D: TRBD2; size: -; CDR3: CASRSGTSGAPWGTQYF; DNA: TGTGCCAGTCGTAGCGGTACTAGCGGGGCCCCGTGGGGTACGCAGTATTTT
V: TRBV6-2/TRBV6-3; J: TRBJ2-1; D: -; size: -; CDR3: CASSSHRDKGNNEQFF; DNA: TGTGCCAGCAGCTCGCACCGGGACAAAGGAAACAATGAGCAGTTCTTC
V: TRBV15; J: TRBJ2-5; D: -; size: -; CDR3: CATSTPNRIQETQYF; DNA: TGTGCCACCAGCACCCCCAACAGGATACAAGAGACCCAGTACTTC
V: TRBV19; J: TRBJ2-1; D: -; size: once; CDR3: CASRFRGEEQFF; DNA: TGTGCCAGTAGGTTCAGGGGGGAGGAGCAGTTCTTC
V: TRBV12-3/TRBV12-4; J: TRBJ1-1; D: -; size: -; CDR3: CASSRVGGTEAFF; DNA: TGTGCCAGCAGTCGAGTGGGGGGAACTGAAGCTTTCTTT
V: TRBV20-1; J: TRBJ2-5; D: -; size: -; CDR3: CSASGDLGETQYF; DNA: TGCAGTGCTAGTGGGGACTTGGGGGAGACCCAGTACTTC
V: TRBV27; J: TRBJ1-2; D: -; size: -; CDR3: CASSPTGTRHGYTF; DNA: TGTGCCAGCAGTCCGACAGGTACCCGCCATGGCTACACCTTC
V: TRBV5-8; J: TRBJ2-3; D: TRBD1; size: few; CDR3: CASSLGQGKSTDTQYF; DNA: TGTGCCAGCAGCTTGGGACAGGGAAAGAGCACAGATACGCAGTATTTT
V: TRBV7-2; J: TRBJ1-5; D: -; size: -; CDR3: CASSARVGSNQPQHF; DNA: TGTGCCAGCAGCGCCAGGGTAGGAAGCAATCAGCCCCAGCATTTT
V: TRBV10-3; J: TRBJ2-3; D: TRBD2; size: -; CDR3: CAISLAGKSTDTQYF; DNA: TGTGCCATCAGTCTAGCGGGGAAGAGCACAGATACGCAGTATTTT
V: TRBV11-1; J: TRBJ1-1; D: -; size: -; CDR3: CASSLASGLDTEAFF; DNA: TGTGCCAGCAGCTTAGCCAGCGGGTTAGACACTGAAGCTTTCTTT
V: TRBV6-5; J: TRBJ2-7; D: -; size: -; CDR3: CASSYTQVRSYEQYF; DNA: TGTGCCAGCAGTTATACGCAAGTCAGGTCCTACGAGCAGTACTTC
V: TRBV30; J: TRBJ1-5; D: -; size: -; CDR3: CAWSAASQPQHF; DNA: TGTGCCTGGAGCGCCGCCAGTCAGCCCCAGCATTTT
V: TRBV4-3; J: TRBJ1-1; D: -; size: -; CDR3: CASSQDGPGGVAFF; DNA: TGCGCCAGCAGCCAAGATGGGCCCGGAGGGGTAGCTTTCTTT
V: TRBV6-1; J: TRBJ1-3; D: -; size: many; CDR3: CASSDGHWGTIYF; DNA: TGTGCCAGCAGTGATGGACACTGGGGCACCATATATTTT
V: TRBV5-1; J: TRBJ1-1; D: TRBD1; size: -; CDR3: CASSLPRTGGLALDLNTEAFF; DNA: TGCGCCAGCAGCTTGCCACGGACAGGGGGCTTGGCTTTGGACTTGAACACTGAAGCTTTCTTT
V: TRBV5-8; J: TRBJ1-6; D: -; size: -; CDR3: CASSLGGYDRNSPLHF; DNA: TGTGCCAGCAGCTTGGGAGGGTATGATCGGAATTCACCCCTCCACTTT
V: TRBV11-2; J: TRBJ2-7; D: -; size: -; CDR3: CASSLQGKSYEQYF; DNA: TGTGCCAGCAGCTTACAGGGGAAGAGCTACGAGCAGTACTTC
V: TRBV2; J: TRBJ1-4; D: TRBD1; size: -; CDR3: CASNNDRGGEKLFF; DNA: TGTGCCAGCAATAACGACAGGGGCGGCGAAAAACTGTTTTTT
V: TRBV19; J: TRBJ2-7; D: -; size: -; CDR3: CASKSRRGSYEQYF; DNA: TGTGCCAGTAAGAGTCGGCGGGGCTCCTACGAGCAGTACTTC
V: TRBV9; J: TRBJ1-2; D: TRBD1; size: -; CDR3: CASSTGTGGVNYGYTF; DNA: TGTGCCAGCAGCACCGGGACAGGCGGGGTAAACTATGGCTACACCTTC
V: TRBV12-3/TRBV12-4; J: TRBJ1-4; D: -; size: -; CDR3: CASRILTGEKLFF; DNA: TGTGCCAGCAGAATACTGACAGGTGAAAAACTGTTTTTT
V: TRBV7-2; J: TRBJ2-3; D: TRBD2; size: -; CDR3: CASSWRLAGGDTQYF; DNA: TGTGCCAGCAGCTGGAGACTAGCGGGGGGCGATACGCAGTATTTT
V: TRBV11-3; J: TRBJ1-4; D: -; size: few; CDR3: CASSLDRVSFEKLFF; DNA: TGTGCCAGCAGCTTAGATCGGGTCTCTTTTGAAAAACTGTTTTTT
V: TRBV7-9; J: TRBJ1-6; D: -; size: -; CDR3: CASSHGTRYNSPLHF; DNA: TGTGCCAGCAGCCATGGGACACGCTATAATTCACCCCTCCACTTT
V: TRBV6-5; J: TRBJ2-7; D: -; size: -; CDR3: CASRVDGGPYEQYF; DNA: TGTGCCAGCAGGGTAGACGGGGGGCCATACGAGCAGTACTTC